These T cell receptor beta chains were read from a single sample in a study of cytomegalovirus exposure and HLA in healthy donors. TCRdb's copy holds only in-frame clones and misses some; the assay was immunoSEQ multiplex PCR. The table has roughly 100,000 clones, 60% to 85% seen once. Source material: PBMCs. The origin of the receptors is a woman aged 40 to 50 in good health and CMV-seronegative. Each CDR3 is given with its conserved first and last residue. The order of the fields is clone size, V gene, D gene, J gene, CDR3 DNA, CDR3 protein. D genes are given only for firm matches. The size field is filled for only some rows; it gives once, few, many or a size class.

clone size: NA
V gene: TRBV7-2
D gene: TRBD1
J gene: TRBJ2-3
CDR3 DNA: TGTGCCAGCAGCATCTTACAGGGGGCAGATACGCAGTATTTT
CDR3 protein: CASSILQGADTQYF

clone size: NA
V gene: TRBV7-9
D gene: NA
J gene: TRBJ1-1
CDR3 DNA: TGTGACAGCAGCTTAGGCGGGAACACTGAAGCTTTCTTT
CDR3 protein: CDSSLGGNTEAFF

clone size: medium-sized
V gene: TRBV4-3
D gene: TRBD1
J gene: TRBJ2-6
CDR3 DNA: TGCGCCAGCAGCCAAGTGGACAGGGCTGGGGCCAACGTCCTGACTTTC
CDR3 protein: CASSQVDRAGANVLTF

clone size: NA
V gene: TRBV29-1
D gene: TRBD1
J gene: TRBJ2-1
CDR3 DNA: TGCAGCGTGTGGGACAGAGGATTCAATGAGCAGTTCTTC
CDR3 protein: CSVWDRGFNEQFF

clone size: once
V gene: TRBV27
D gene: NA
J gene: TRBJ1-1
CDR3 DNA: TGTGCCAGCAGTCCCCCCGGAGTCCGTGGAGCTTTCTTT
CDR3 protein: CASSPPGVRGAFF

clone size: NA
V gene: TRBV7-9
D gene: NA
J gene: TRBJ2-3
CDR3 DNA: TGTGCCAGCAGCTTAGCGCGTGGCTACAGTAGCACAGATACGCAGTATTTT
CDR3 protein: CASSLARGYSSTDTQYF

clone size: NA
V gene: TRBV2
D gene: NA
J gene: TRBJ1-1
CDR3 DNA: TGTGCCAGCAGAACCACAGACGTCACTGAAGCTTTCTTT
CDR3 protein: CASRTTDVTEAFF

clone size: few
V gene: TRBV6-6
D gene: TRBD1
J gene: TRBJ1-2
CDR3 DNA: TGTGCCAGCAGACGACAGGGGGCGCATGGCTACACCTTC
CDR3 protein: CASRRQGAHGYTF

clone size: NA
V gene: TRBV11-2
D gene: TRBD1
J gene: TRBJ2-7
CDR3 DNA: TGTGCCACCACCTGGGGGACGGGACAGGGGCTCGCCGAGCAGTACTTC
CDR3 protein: CATTWGTGQGLAEQYF

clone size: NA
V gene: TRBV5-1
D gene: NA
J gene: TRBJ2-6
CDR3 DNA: TGCGCCAGCAGAACAGGCACGTCTGGGGCCAACGTCCTGACTTTC
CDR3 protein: CASRTGTSGANVLTF

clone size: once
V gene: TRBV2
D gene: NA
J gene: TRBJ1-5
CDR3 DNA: TGTGCCAGCCGCGACAGTTTAGCTTTCGACTATCAGCCCCAGCATTTT
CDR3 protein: CASRDSLAFDYQPQHF

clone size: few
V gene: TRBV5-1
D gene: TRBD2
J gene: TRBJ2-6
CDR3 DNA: TGCGCCAGCAGCTTGACTAGCGGGGGGAACTCTGGGGCCAACGTCCTGACTTTC
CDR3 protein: CASSLTSGGNSGANVLTF

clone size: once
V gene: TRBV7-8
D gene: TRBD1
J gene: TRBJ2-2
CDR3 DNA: TGTGCCAGCAGCTTGTCGACAGGGAGCGCCGGGGAGCTGTTTTTT
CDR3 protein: CASSLSTGSAGELFF

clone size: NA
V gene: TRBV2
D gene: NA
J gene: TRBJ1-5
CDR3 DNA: TGTGCCAGCACCGAAGGCAGACGAGCGAATCAGCCCCAGCATTTT
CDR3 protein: CASTEGRRANQPQHF

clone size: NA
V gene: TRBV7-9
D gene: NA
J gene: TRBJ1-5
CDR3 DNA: TGTGCCAGCAGCCGTACAGGGAATAATCAGCCCCAGCATTTT
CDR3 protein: CASSRTGNNQPQHF

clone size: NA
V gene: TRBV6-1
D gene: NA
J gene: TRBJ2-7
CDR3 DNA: TGTGCCAGCAGTGGACTCTCCTACGAGCAGTACTTC
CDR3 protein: CASSGLSYEQYF

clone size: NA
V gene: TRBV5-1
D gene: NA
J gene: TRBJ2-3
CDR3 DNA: TGCGCCAGCAGCCCACCTACGGGGGTAGATACGCAGTATTTT
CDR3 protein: CASSPPTGVDTQYF

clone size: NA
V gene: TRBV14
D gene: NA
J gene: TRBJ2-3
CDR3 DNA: TGTGCCAGCAGCCGTAACGAGGCAACAGATACGCAGTATTTT
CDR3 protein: CASSRNEATDTQYF

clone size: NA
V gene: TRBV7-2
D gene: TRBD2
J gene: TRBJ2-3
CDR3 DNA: TGTGCCAGCAGCTTCCAGACTAGCGGGGGGGGCAGCACAGATACGCAGTATTTT
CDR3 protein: CASSFQTSGGGSTDTQYF

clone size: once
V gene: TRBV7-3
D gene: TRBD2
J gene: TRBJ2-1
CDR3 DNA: TGTGCCAGCAGCTTTGGCGGGGGGCCAGGGGAGCAGTTCTTC
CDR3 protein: CASSFGGGPGEQFF

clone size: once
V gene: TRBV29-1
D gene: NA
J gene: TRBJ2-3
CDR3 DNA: TGCAGCGTTGAAGTCGTGAGCACAGATACGCAGTATTTT
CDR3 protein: CSVEVVSTDTQYF

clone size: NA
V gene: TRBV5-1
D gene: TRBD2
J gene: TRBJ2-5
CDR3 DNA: TGCGCCAGCAGCTCCCAGCTGACTAGCGGAGGAGCAGGGACCCAGTACTTC
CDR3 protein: CASSSQLTSGGAGTQYF

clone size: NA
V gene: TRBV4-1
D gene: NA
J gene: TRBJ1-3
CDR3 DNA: TGCGCCAGCAGCCAAACAGTGTTCTCTGGAAACACCATATATTTT
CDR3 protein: CASSQTVFSGNTIYF

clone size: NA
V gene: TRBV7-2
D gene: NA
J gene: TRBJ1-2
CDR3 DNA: TGTGCCAGCAGCTTAACGTACACCTACTATGGCTACACCTTC
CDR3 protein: CASSLTYTYYGYTF

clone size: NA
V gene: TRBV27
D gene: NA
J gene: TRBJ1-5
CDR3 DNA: TGTGCCAGCAGTTTATCGGGAGGGGTGAGCAATCAGCCCCAGCATTTT
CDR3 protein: CASSLSGGVSNQPQHF

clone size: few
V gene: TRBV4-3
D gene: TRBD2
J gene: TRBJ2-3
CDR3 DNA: TGCGCCAGCAGCCAAGATAAGGCGACTAGCTGGAGCACAGATACGCAGTATTTT
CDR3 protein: CASSQDKATSWSTDTQYF

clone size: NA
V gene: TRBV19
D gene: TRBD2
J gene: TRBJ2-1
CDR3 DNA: TGTGCCAGTAGTATTCTAGCGGGGGCCAACTACAATGAGCAGTTCTTC
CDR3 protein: CASSILAGANYNEQFF

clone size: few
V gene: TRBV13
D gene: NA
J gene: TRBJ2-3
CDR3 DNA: TGTGCCAGCAGCTTAGGCCTTTGGGGGGTTGGCACAGATACGCAGTATTTT
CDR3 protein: CASSLGLWGVGTDTQYF

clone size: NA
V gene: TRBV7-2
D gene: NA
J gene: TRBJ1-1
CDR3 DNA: TGTGCCAGCACGTTAGGGGTGAACACTGAAGCTTTCTTT
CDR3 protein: CASTLGVNTEAFF

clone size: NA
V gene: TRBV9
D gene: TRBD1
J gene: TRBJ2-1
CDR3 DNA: TGTGCCAGCAGCGGCAGACAGGGGGCCCTACCTTACAATGAGCAGTTCTTC
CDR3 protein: CASSGRQGALPYNEQFF

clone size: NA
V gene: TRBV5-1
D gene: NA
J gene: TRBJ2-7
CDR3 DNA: TGCGCCAGCAGCTTCCGGGGATCAGACGAGCAGTACTTC
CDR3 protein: CASSFRGSDEQYF

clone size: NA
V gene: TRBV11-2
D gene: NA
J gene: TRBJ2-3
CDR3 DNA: TGTGCCAGCGCGTCCCGCTATAGCACAGATACGCAGTATTTT
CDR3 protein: CASASRYSTDTQYF

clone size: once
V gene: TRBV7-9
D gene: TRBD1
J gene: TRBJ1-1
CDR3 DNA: TGTGCCAGCAGCCCCCGAGACAGGGTGTTCGCTGAAGCTTTCTTT
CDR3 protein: CASSPRDRVFAEAFF

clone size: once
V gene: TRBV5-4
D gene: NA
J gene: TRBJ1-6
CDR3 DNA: TGTGCCAGCAGCTCCGGGATGAGGACTAATTCACCCCTCCACTTT
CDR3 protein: CASSSGMRTNSPLHF

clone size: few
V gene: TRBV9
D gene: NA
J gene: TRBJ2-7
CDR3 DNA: TGTGCCAGCAGCGTACAGGGCGATTCCTACGAGCAGTACTTC
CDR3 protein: CASSVQGDSYEQYF

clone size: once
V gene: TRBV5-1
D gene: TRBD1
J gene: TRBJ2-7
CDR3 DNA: TGCGCCAGCAGCACCCCCGGGACAGGGCTTATCGGGCAGTACTTC
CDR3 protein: CASSTPGTGLIGQYF

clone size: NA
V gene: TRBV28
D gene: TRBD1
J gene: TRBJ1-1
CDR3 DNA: TGTGCCAGCAGTTTAGGAGGACAGGGTTCTGAAGCTTTCTTT
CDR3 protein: CASSLGGQGSEAFF

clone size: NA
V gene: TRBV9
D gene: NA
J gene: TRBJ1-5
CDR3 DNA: TGTGCCAGCAGCGTAGGGGGGGAGGGAGGTCAGCCCCAGCATTTT
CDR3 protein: CASSVGGEGGQPQHF

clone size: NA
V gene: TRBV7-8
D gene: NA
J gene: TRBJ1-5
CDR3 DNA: TGTGCCAGCAGCTTAACAGGAAAAGGAGGCAATCAGCCCCAGCATTTT
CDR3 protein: CASSLTGKGGNQPQHF

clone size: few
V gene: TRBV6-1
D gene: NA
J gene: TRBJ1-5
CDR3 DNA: TGTGCCAGCAGTGCGCACAGGGCGGGAGGATATAGCAATCAGCCCCAGCATTTT
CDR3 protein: CASSAHRAGGYSNQPQHF

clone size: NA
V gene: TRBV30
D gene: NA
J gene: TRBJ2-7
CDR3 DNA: TGTGCCTGGAGTGTAGGAGGGATAGACTACGAGCAGTACTTC
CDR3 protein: CAWSVGGIDYEQYF

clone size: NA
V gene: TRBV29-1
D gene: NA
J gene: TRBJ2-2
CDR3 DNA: TGCAGCGTTGAAGATGGCAGGTTCCCCGGGGAGCTGTTTTTT
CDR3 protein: CSVEDGRFPGELFF

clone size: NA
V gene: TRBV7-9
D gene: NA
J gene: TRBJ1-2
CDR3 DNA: TGTGCCAGCAGCTTAGCGGTTGGAGCAGGGGATAACTATGGCTACACCTTC
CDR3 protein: CASSLAVGAGDNYGYTF

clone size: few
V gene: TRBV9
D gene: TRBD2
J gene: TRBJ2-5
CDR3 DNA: TGTGCCAGCAGCGTAGGCGGACTAGCGGGGGGTATGGGAGAGACCCAGTACTTC
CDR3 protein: CASSVGGLAGGMGETQYF

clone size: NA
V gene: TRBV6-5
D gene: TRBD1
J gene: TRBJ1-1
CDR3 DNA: TGTGCCAGCAGTTCACAGGGGGCTTACACTGAAGCTTTCTTT
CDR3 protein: CASSSQGAYTEAFF

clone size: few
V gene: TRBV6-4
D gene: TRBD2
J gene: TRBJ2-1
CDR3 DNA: TGTGCCAGCAGTGATTCCGGGAGGGAGCAGTTCTTC
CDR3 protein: CASSDSGREQFF

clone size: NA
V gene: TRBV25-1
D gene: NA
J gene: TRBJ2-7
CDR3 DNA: TGTGCCAGCAGTGATCAGGGAATCACTACCGAGCAGTACTTC
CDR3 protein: CASSDQGITTEQYF

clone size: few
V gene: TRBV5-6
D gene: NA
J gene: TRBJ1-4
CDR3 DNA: TGTGCCAGCAGCTTGGCAGGGGCGGGTGAAAAACTGTTTTTT
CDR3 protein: CASSLAGAGEKLFF

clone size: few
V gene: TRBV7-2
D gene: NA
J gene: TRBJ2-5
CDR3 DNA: TGTGCCAGCAGCTTAAAGGTGGGGGCCCAAGAGACCCAGTACTTC
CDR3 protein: CASSLKVGAQETQYF

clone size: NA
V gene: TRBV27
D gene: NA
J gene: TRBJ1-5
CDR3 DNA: TGTGCCAGCAGTAAGGACGGACTAAGCAATCAGCCCCAGCATTTT
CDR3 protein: CASSKDGLSNQPQHF

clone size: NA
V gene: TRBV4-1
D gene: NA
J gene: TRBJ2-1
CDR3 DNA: TGCGCCAGCAGCCAAGATCGAGGGAGCTACAATGAGCAGTTCTTC
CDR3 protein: CASSQDRGSYNEQFF

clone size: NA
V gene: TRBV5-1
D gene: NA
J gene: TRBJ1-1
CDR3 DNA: TGCGCCAGCAGCTTGACCGCACAGATGAACACTGAAGCTTTCTTT
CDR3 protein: CASSLTAQMNTEAFF

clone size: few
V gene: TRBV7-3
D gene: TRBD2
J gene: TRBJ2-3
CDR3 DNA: TGTGCCAGCAGCGCCGGGACTAGCGGCCATACGCAGTATTTT
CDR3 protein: CASSAGTSGHTQYF

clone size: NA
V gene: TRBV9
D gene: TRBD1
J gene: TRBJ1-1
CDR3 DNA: TGTGCCAGCAGCCCAATCCTACAGGGGGCGAATAACCAGAACACTGAAGCTTTCTTT
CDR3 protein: CASSPILQGANNQNTEAFF

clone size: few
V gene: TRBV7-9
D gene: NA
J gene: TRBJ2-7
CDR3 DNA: TGTGCCAGCAGCCCCCCCGGTGGGGCGAGCTCCTACGAGCAGTACTTC
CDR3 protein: CASSPPGGASSYEQYF